This T cell receptor beta chain was profiled in a study of radiotherapy plus CTLA-4 blockade in lung cancer. Sequenced by immunoSEQ multiplex PCR; TCRdb stores in-frame clones only, minus some. The table lists roughly 130,000 clones, 85% to 90% of them singletons, with over 6% in the top ten. Germline lookup yields CDR1 ENHRY and CDR2 SYGVKD. V was trimmed by 0 bases and J by 4 bases, leaving 4 bases between them. The CDR3 runs to 12 residues. Source: peripheral blood, taken from a patient treated with radiotherapy plus ipilimumab. The gene calls are TRBV10-3 and TRBJ2-7; D is unresolved. The clonotype was recovered from a human donor with non-small cell lung cancer that progressed on radiotherapy plus ipilimumab. As DNA, the CDR3 is TGTGCCATCAGTGAGTCCCGATACGAGCAGTACTTC. Its translation is CAISESRYEQYF.